These T cell receptor beta chains were read from a single sample in a study of radiotherapy plus CTLA-4 blockade in lung cancer. Repertoires were generated with immunoSEQ multiplex PCR, while TCRdb's copy carries only in-frame clones and drops some. The sample holds about 51,000 clones, roughly 77% seen once. Sequences were derived from peripheral blood, sampled from a patient treated with radiotherapy plus ipilimumab. The receptor source for this set is a human donor with non-small cell lung cancer who had a complete response to radiotherapy plus ipilimumab. Both conserved end residues are part of each CDR3. Each record gives: J gene, D gene, clone size, CDR3 length, V gene, CDR3 DNA, CDR3 protein. D genes are given only for firm matches. Expanded clones get a size class; other rows say once, few or many, or leave the size out.

J: TRBJ2-3
D: -
size: -
length: 13
V: TRBV7-9
DNA: TGTGCCAGCAGCTCGTCGGGGGGCGATACGCAGTATTTT
CDR3: CASSSSGGDTQYF

J: TRBJ1-2
D: TRBD1
size: -
length: 14
V: TRBV19
DNA: TGTGCCAGTAGTATAACCGGGACAGGGAAGGGCTACACCTTC
CDR3: CASSITGTGKGYTF

J: TRBJ2-7
D: TRBD1
size: -
length: 15
V: TRBV14
DNA: TGTGCCAGCAGCCTATGGAAGGGACAGGTATACGAGCAGTACTTC
CDR3: CASSLWKGQVYEQYF

J: TRBJ2-7
D: -
size: -
length: 14
V: TRBV30
DNA: TGTGCCTGGAGTCGAAAGGAGGTCTTCAACGAGCAGTACTTC
CDR3: CAWSRKEVFNEQYF

J: TRBJ2-7
D: TRBD1
size: -
length: 15
V: TRBV7-9
DNA: TGTGCCAGCAGCCCCTTGGACAGGGAAGACTACGAGCAGTACTTC
CDR3: CASSPLDREDYEQYF

J: TRBJ2-7
D: TRBD2
size: few
length: 14
V: TRBV7-9
DNA: TGTGCCAGCAGCGCCCGGGAGGGACCGGACGAGCAGTACTTC
CDR3: CASSAREGPDEQYF

J: TRBJ2-1
D: TRBD1
size: -
length: 15
V: TRBV6-5
DNA: TGTGCCAGCAAGGTCCGACAGGGGGGGACGAATGAGCAGTTCTTC
CDR3: CASKVRQGGTNEQFF

J: TRBJ2-7
D: TRBD1
size: -
length: 15
V: TRBV6-5
DNA: TGTGCCAGCAGTTACGCTGGGACAGCCACCTACGAGCAGTACTTC
CDR3: CASSYAGTATYEQYF

J: TRBJ1-5
D: TRBD1
size: -
length: 15
V: TRBV19
DNA: TGTGCCAGTAGTATGACTTACAGGGGTCATCAGCCCCAGCATTTT
CDR3: CASSMTYRGHQPQHF

J: TRBJ2-3
D: TRBD2
size: few
length: 15
V: TRBV7-9
DNA: TGTGCCAGCAGATCCCAAGCGGGGGGGGTAGATACGCAGTATTTT
CDR3: CASRSQAGGVDTQYF

J: TRBJ1-2
D: TRBD1
size: -
length: 16
V: TRBV19
DNA: TGTGCCAGTAGTATAGGAAGTCCGAGACAGGGGTTCGGCTACACCTTC
CDR3: CASSIGSPRQGFGYTF

J: TRBJ2-1
D: TRBD2
size: -
length: 16
V: TRBV14
DNA: TGTGCCAGCAGCTCCCGGGGAGCGGGAGAGTTGGGTGAGCAGTTCTTC
CDR3: CASSSRGAGELGEQFF

J: TRBJ1-2
D: -
size: -
length: 13
V: TRBV5-1
DNA: TGCGCCAGCAGCTTGGACACAAACTATGGCTACACCTTC
CDR3: CASSLDTNYGYTF

J: TRBJ1-1
D: -
size: -
length: 13
V: TRBV2
DNA: TGTGCCAGCAGTGCAGGGGTGAACACTGAAGCTTTCTTT
CDR3: CASSAGVNTEAFF

J: TRBJ2-7
D: -
size: -
length: 15
V: TRBV4-3
DNA: TGCGCCAGCAGCCAAGCACAGGCAAACATCTACGAGCAGTACTTC
CDR3: CASSQAQANIYEQYF

J: TRBJ1-4
D: -
size: -
length: 14
V: TRBV27
DNA: TGTGCCAGCAGTTTTTCGGGGGTGGAAGAAAAACTGTTTTTT
CDR3: CASSFSGVEEKLFF